The 8 T cell receptor beta chains below were found in one sample sequenced in a study of OX40 agonist ivuxolimab in advanced cancers. Library prep was done by the immunoSEQ multiplex PCR assay. Here the immuneACCESS table is served through TCRdb, limited to in-frame sequences with V and J called. Missing clones are a known gap in these copies; in checked studies unresolved V genes cover under half, and the rest lacks a known reason. Here the sample has approximately 90,000 clones; about 83% occur a single time. The ten largest clones take up 1.3% to 1.5% of the sample. This material consisted of CD4+ or CD8+ T cells sorted from blood, taken in a trial of the OX40 agonist ivuxolimab. The receptor source for this set is an adult with an advanced solid tumor such as melanoma, head and neck, liver or kidney cancer.

This chain uses TRBV28 with TRBJ2-5; D unresolved. CDR3 size: 14 residues. Germline CDR1 MDHEN, CDR2 SYDVKM. Trimming removed 5 bases from V and 4 bases from J, with 14 bases in between. In DNA form, the CDR3 reads TGTGCCAGCAGTACACCTTCTAAAAGAGAGACCCAGTACTTC. Translation: CASSTPSKRETQYF.

This clone was seen only once. The V gene is TRBV5-1, the J gene TRBJ2-1; weak D call: TRBD2 (5 bases). The CDR3 runs 15 residues. V lost 4 bases to trimming and J lost 8 bases, with 19 bases between them. Germline CDR1 reads SGHRS; CDR2 reads YFSETQ. In DNA, the CDR3 is TGCGCCAGCAGCGCCCGGGGTTCTAGTCGCGATGAGCAGTTCTTC. Its translation: CASSARGSSRDEQFF.

CDR3 DNA: TGTGCCAGCAGCTCGGACATCAATGAGCAGTTCTTC. Translating gives CASSSDINEQFF. The chain employs TRBV6-5 and TRBJ2-1, with D possibly TRBD1 on 5 matching bases. Trimming removed 6 bases from V and 6 bases from J, with 9 bases in between. CDR1 is MNHEY, CDR2 SVGAGI, per germline. This CDR3 comprises 12 residues.

Notes on this clone: This same CDR3 is encoded by further DNA sequences in the sample. This chain joins TRBV19 and TRBJ2-2; D remains ambiguous. Trimming took 5 bases from V and 5 from J, leaving 9 bases between them. Germline CDR1 and CDR2: LNHDA and SQIVND (reference sequence). The CDR3 contains 13 residues. CDR3 coding DNA: TGTGCCAGTAGTGTTTTGGGAACCGGGGAGCTGTTTTTT. It yields the protein CASSVLGTGELFF.

The chain recombines TRBV7-2 with TRBJ1-1; D not certain. CDR1 and CDR2 from the germline V gene are SGHTA and FQGNSA. The CDR3 covers 15 residues. Trimming took off 1 base at V and 4 bases at J, with 13 bases between the two ends. CDR3 in amino acids: CASSLGWGWSTEAFF. CDR3 nucleotide sequence: TGTGCCAGCAGCTTAGGTTGGGGTTGGAGCACTGAAGCTTTCTTT.

The rearrangement joins TRBV5-1 to TRBJ1-1; TRBD1 might be the D (5 bases). Trimming removed 2 bases from V and 0 bases from J, with 8 bases in between. Germline V gene lookup returns CDR1 SGHRS and CDR2 YFSETQ. The CDR3 contains 14 residues. The CDR3 DNA is TGCGCCAGCAGCTTCTTAGGGGTGAACACTGAAGCTTTCTTT. Protein: CASSFLGVNTEAFF.

The chain recombines TRBV9 with TRBJ2-5; possibly TRBD1 or TRBD2 for D (5 bases each). The DNA matches TRBJ2-7 better at its end, which makes the J call doubtful. The CDR3 is made up of 14 amino acids. Germline CDR1 SGDLS, CDR2 YYNGEE. CDR3 nucleotides: TGTGCCAGCAGCGTTGGGGACCTTTTATACGAGCAGTACTTC. Amino acids: CASSVGDLLYEQYF.

The gene calls are TRBV15 and TRBJ1-1; no firm D call. The V gene lost 1 base and the J gene lost 0 bases, with 3 bases spanning the gap. CDR1 and CDR2 (germline): LNHNV, YYDKDF (reference sequence). The CDR3 is 13 amino acids. CDR3 sequence: CATSRGLNTEAFF. CDR3 nucleotide sequence: TGTGCCACCAGCAGAGGACTGAACACTGAAGCTTTCTTT.